The 30 T cell receptor beta chains below were found in one sample sequenced in a study of blood T cell repertoires in COVID-19. TCRdb's copy holds only in-frame clones and misses some; the assay was immunoSEQ multiplex PCR. The repertoire holds around 15,000 clones, with around nine tenths as singletons. The specimen sequenced was peripheral blood. These TCRs come from a human donor in a cohort sampled during active COVID-19.

The genes are TRBV11-3 and TRBJ2-2, with 8 nucleotides matching TRBD1. Germline CDR1 is SGHNT and CDR2 is YENEEA. This CDR3 comprises 16 residues. The junction had 5 bases not matched to a gene; V was cut back by 5 bases and J by 0 bases. The CDR3 DNA is TGTGCCAGCAGCGCTGAGACAGGGGCGAACACCGGGGAGCTGTTTTTT. It codes for CASSAETGANTGELFF.

Note on this clone: Other nucleotide sequences in the sample specify the same CDR3. This sequence joins TRBV4-1 and TRBJ2-7, with D perhaps matching TRBD1 (5 bases). This CDR3 has 14 residues. Per germline, CDR1 MGHRA and CDR2 YSYEKL. Trimming removed 4 bases from V and 3 bases from J, with 13 bases in between. The CDR3 spells CASSRPGPGYEQYF. The CDR3 DNA is TGCGCCAGCAGCCGCCCAGGGCCGGGCTACGAGCAGTACTTC.

The CDR3 sequence: CASSQVPGNYEQYF. In nucleotides, the CDR3 is TGTGCCAGCAGCCAAGTGCCAGGGAACTACGAGCAGTACTTC. The J gene is TRBJ2-7, the V gene TRBV3-1 (or the pseudogene TRBV3-2); a possible D gene is TRBD1 (5 bases). The length of the CDR3 is 14 residues. V lost 1 base to trimming and J lost 3 bases, with 10 bases between them. The V gene's germline CDR1 is LGHDT and CDR2 YNNKEL (reference sequence).

This chain links TRBV5-1 with TRBJ1-2, with 10 nucleotides matching TRBD1. The CDR3 runs to 15 residues. Per germline, CDR1 SGHRS and CDR2 YFSETQ. Trimming at V came to 0 bases and at J to 7 bases, leaving 6 bases not matched to a gene. CDR3 bases: TGCGCCAGCAGCTTGGAGGGACAGGGGCGATCTGGCTACACCTTC. Amino acids: CASSLEGQGRSGYTF.

The genes are TRBV27 and TRBJ2-2; 13 bases fit TRBD2. The germline CDR1 and CDR2 sequences are MNHEY and SMNVEV (reference sequence). The CDR3 covers 19 residues. J was trimmed by 0 bases and V by 1 base; bases with no gene match: 5. The CDR3 DNA reads as TGTGCCAGCAGTTTATTCGGGACTAGCGGGGCAACGAACACCGGGGAGCTGTTTTTT. Translation: CASSLFGTSGATNTGELFF.

The sample holds a few counts of this clone. This chain connects TRBV19 to TRBJ1-6; 7 nucleotides match TRBD1. With 6 bases clipped from V and 6 bases from J, the junction kept 11 bases outside the gene matches. This CDR3 spans 16 amino acids. Per the germline V gene, CDR1 is LNHDA and CDR2 is SQIVND (reference sequence). DNA of the CDR3: TGTGCCAGTAGGGACTCTTACAGGGGTCCTAATTCACCCCTCCACTTT. The encoded protein is CASRDSYRGPNSPLHF.

Only one count was recorded for this clone. The V gene is TRBV9, the J gene TRBJ2-2; D is perhaps TRBD1 (5 bases). V was trimmed by 1 base and J by 6 bases, leaving 10 bases between them. The germline CDR1 and CDR2 sequences are SGDLS and YYNGEE. This CDR3 region has 14 residues. The CDR3 DNA reads TGTGCCAGCAGCGTATTAGGCAGGGCCGGGGAGCTGTTTTTT. Protein product: CASSVLGRAGELFF.

The chain is built from TRBV6-5 and TRBJ1-2; D is unresolved. The length of the CDR3 is 15 residues. V dropped 0 bases and J dropped 0 bases, with 8 bases sitting between them. CDR1 is MNHEY and CDR2 is SVGAGI in the germline V gene. CDR3 nucleotide sequence: TGTGCCAGCAGTTACTCGTCCTCAGCTAACTATGGCTACACCTTC. Amino acids: CASSYSSSANYGYTF.

This clone came up a few times. The chain recombines TRBV5-4 with TRBJ1-3, with TRBD1 as a possible D gene (5 bases). The CDR3 is made up of 14 amino acids. Deletions cut 9 bases from V and 8 bases from J, with 21 bases between. Germline V gene lookup returns CDR1 SGHNT and CDR2 YYREEE (reference sequence). CDR3 coding DNA: TGTGCCACCTCTCGGGGGAATCAGGGCCACACCATATATTTT. Protein product: CATSRGNQGHTIYF.

With regard to this clone: The same CDR3 also results from other DNA sequences found in this sample. The rearrangement joins TRBV9 to TRBJ2-5; TRBD2 is a possible D gene (6 bases). The length of the CDR3 is 14 residues. Germline V gene data show CDR1 as SGDLS and CDR2 as YYNGEE. V was shortened by 0 bases and J by 5 bases, with 11 bases between the two germline ends. The CDR3 bases are TGTGCCAGCAGCGTAGGTGCGGGGAGGGAGACCCAGTACTTC. As protein: CASSVGAGRETQYF. Using reference TRBV9 and TRBJ2-5 for the parts outside the CDR3, the full variable domain is DSGVTQTPKHLITATGQRVTLRCSPRSGDLSVYWYQQSLDQGLQFLIQYYNGEERAKGNILERFSAQQFPDLHSELNLSSLELGDSALYFCASSVGAGRETQYFGPGTRLLVL.

The chain recombines TRBV11-3 with TRBJ2-1, with D tentatively TRBD2 (6 bases). Per germline, CDR1 SGHNT and CDR2 YENEEA. V lost 5 bases and J 9 bases, leaving 17 bases between the germline ends. There are 14 residues in the CDR3. The CDR3 DNA reads TGTGCCAGCAGCCTCACCTCGGGACTGGTTGAGCAGTTCTTC. Its translation is CASSLTSGLVEQFF.

The chain carries TRBV4-1 and TRBJ2-7; perhaps TRBD2 as D (6 bases). Looked up from germline, CDR1 is MGHRA and CDR2 is YSYEKL. This CDR3 comprises 18 residues. V shed 0 bases and J shed 2 bases, with 20 bases lying between them. CDR3 sequence: CASSQDSGTPARPYEQYF. The CDR3 DNA follows: TGCGCCAGCAGCCAAGACTCCGGGACTCCCGCTCGGCCCTACGAGCAGTACTTC.

This clone was found once. This chain joins TRBV19 and TRBJ1-4; perhaps TRBD1 as D (5 bases). CDR3 length: 16 amino acids. Germline V CDR1 and CDR2: LNHDA, SQIVND (reference sequence). With 5 bases removed from V and 4 bases from J, the gap between germline ends came to 17 bases. CDR3 residues: CASSSSRGTLNEKLFF. DNA for the CDR3: TGTGCCAGTAGTTCCTCTAGGGGTACGCTTAATGAAAAACTGTTTTTT.

The genes are TRBV19 and TRBJ2-1; D may be TRBD1 (7 bases). CDR3 length equals 11 residues. The V gene's germline CDR1 is LNHDA and CDR2 SQIVND (reference sequence). Trimming pared 7 bases from V and 9 bases from J, leaving 10 bases between. In DNA form, the CDR3 reads TGTGCCAGTATCCAGGGGGGTGAGCAGTTCTTC. Its protein is CASIQGGEQFF.

The rearrangement links TRBV14 to TRBJ2-7; 8 nucleotides match TRBD1. Germline-derived CDR1 and CDR2 are SGHDN and FVKESK. Unmatched junction bases numbered 14, after V lost 4 bases and J lost 9 bases. The CDR3 runs 15 residues. In nucleotides, the CDR3 is TGTGCCAGCAGCCTTACCTCTGGGACAGGCAGAGGGCAGTACTTC. Residues: CASSLTSGTGRGQYF.

The CDR3 region has the DNA TGTGCCAGCAGTTATCCTGACAGGGAAGAGACCCAGTACTTC. Its protein product is CASSYPDREETQYF. The chain joins TRBV6-6 to TRBJ2-5, with 7 positions matching TRBD1. Germline V gene data show CDR1 as MNHNY and CDR2 as SVGAGI (reference sequence). V dropped 3 bases and J dropped 3; count of bases not matched to a gene: 4. This CDR3 spans 14 amino acids.

J is TRBJ1-4 and V is TRBV6-2 or TRBV6-3; TRBD1 is a possible D gene (6 bases). This CDR3 has 15 residues. Germline V lookup: CDR1 MNHEY, CDR2 SVGEGT. V lost 5 bases and J 6 bases, leaving 16 bases between the germline ends. The CDR3 sequence is CASSDQVPGDEKLFF. In nucleotides, the CDR3 is TGTGCCAGCAGTGACCAGGTGCCAGGGGATGAAAAACTGTTTTTT.

This chain joins TRBV4-3 and TRBJ2-7; tentative D call: TRBD2 (6 bases). Germline values: CDR1 LGHNA, CDR2 YSLEER. The V gene lost 4 bases and the J gene lost 3 bases, with 13 bases spanning the gap. The CDR3 loop spans 14 amino acids. CDR3 region: CASSRDVGGYEQYF. The CDR3, as DNA: TGCGCCAGCAGCCGGGACGTGGGGGGCTACGAGCAGTACTTC.

Written as DNA, the CDR3 is TGTGCCAGCAGTTCGCCCGGGGAGAATACTGAAGCTTTCTTT. Amino acids: CASSSPGENTEAFF. This chain uses TRBV28 with TRBJ1-1; D is unresolved. The CDR3 has 14 residues. Germline lookup yields CDR1 MDHEN and CDR2 SYDVKM. V was cut by 4 bases and J by 5 bases, with 14 bases left in between.

CDR3 loop: CASSSGPPNYGYTF. CDR3 DNA sequence: TGTGCCAGCAGCAGCGGGCCCCCTAACTATGGCTACACCTTC. The J gene is TRBJ1-2, the V gene TRBV3-1 (or the pseudogene TRBV3-2); no clear D gene. CDR3 length equals 14 residues. The V gene's germline CDR1 is LGHDT and CDR2 YNNKEL (reference sequence). The germline V and J ends were trimmed by 5 bases and 0 bases, with 10 bases remaining between them.

The rearrangement links TRBV28 to TRBJ2-7; the D gene is possibly TRBD1 (5 bases). CDR1 and CDR2 (germline): MDHEN, SYDVKM. The CDR3 has 16 amino acids. V gave up 6 bases and J gave up 9 bases, with 27 bases separating them. The CDR3 loop reads CASSPPPGSFNRRQYF. The CDR3 coding sequence is TGTGCCAGCAGCCCCCCCCCAGGGTCATTTAACCGGAGGCAGTACTTC.

About this clone: The identical CDR3 is also encoded by other nucleotide sequences in the sample. The chain combines TRBV2 with TRBJ2-5; 14 bases line up with TRBD2. This CDR3 has 17 residues. Germline V CDR1 and CDR2: SNHLY, FYNNEI. With 5 bases clipped from V and 4 bases from J, the junction kept 9 bases outside the gene matches. The CDR3 here is CASSRGLAGGLGETQYF. The CDR3, as DNA: TGTGCCAGCAGTCGCGGACTAGCGGGGGGTTTGGGAGAGACCCAGTACTTC.

Details on this clone: The junction and the germline gene differ at one end; a read error may be behind it. V gene TRBV6-6 combines with J gene TRBJ1-2; D is unresolved. Germline V gene sequence: CDR1 MNHNY, CDR2 SVGAGI (reference sequence). The CDR3 is made up of 18 amino acids. In nucleotides, the CDR3 is TGTGCCAGCAGTCGACTGACGCCACCAATATCTCCGGGGTATGGATACACCTTC. It is translated as CASSRLTPPISPGYGYTF.

The chain carries TRBV19 and TRBJ2-2; D might be TRBD1 (6 bases). Per germline, CDR1 LNHDA and CDR2 SQIVND (reference sequence). This CDR3 comprises 15 residues. Between the trimmed V and J ends, which lost 1 base and 5 bases, there was a span of 11 bases. CDR3 protein: CASSIATGSTGELFF. CDR3 nucleotide sequence: TGTGCCAGTAGTATAGCAACAGGGAGTACCGGGGAGCTGTTTTTT.

The chain joins TRBV5-6 to TRBJ2-1; possible D gene TRBD2, 5 bases. Germline-derived CDR1 and CDR2 are SGHDT and YYEEEE. The V end was cut by 4 bases, the J end by 4 bases, with 9 bases between. CDR3 length: 13 residues. CDR3 sequence reads: CASSVGAYNEQFF. As DNA, the CDR3 is TGTGCCAGCAGCGTGGGAGCTTACAATGAGCAGTTCTTC.

Only one count was recorded for this clone. The V call is TRBV27, the J call TRBJ1-1; D perhaps matches TRBD1 (6 bases). The CDR3 is made up of 14 amino acids. Trimming left V 7 bases short and J 0 bases short, with 12 bases between. CDR1 is MNHEY and CDR2 is SMNVEV in the germline V gene (reference sequence). CDR3 residues: CASNKDRLNTEAFF. The CDR3 DNA follows: TGTGCCAGCAATAAGGACAGACTGAACACTGAAGCTTTCTTT.

The chain links TRBV5-5 to TRBJ2-6; 9 positions match TRBD1. The CDR3 loop spans 18 amino acids. J gave up 0 bases and V 4 bases, and 8 bases lay outside the gene matches. CDR1 SGHKS and CDR2 YYEKEE come from the germline V gene (reference sequence). CDR3 nucleotide sequence: TGTGCCAGCAGCCCGACAGGGGGTCTTGACTCTGGGGCCAACGTCCTGACTTTC. Amino acids: CASSPTGGLDSGANVLTF.

V is TRBV11-2 and J is TRBJ1-1; D is ambiguous. Germline V CDR1 and CDR2: SGHAT, FQNNGV. The CDR3 contains 13 residues. Trimming pared 4 bases from V and 0 bases from J, leaving 6 bases between. The DNA of the CDR3 is TGTGCCAGCAGCTCCCAGATGAACACTGAAGCTTTCTTT. It yields the protein CASSSQMNTEAFF.

The rearrangement uses TRBV9 and TRBJ1-1, with 9 bases lining up with TRBD1. The CDR3 covers 19 residues. From germline, CDR1 is SGDLS and CDR2 YYNGEE. The ends lost 4 bases at V and 0 bases at J; junction bases unmatched: 16. As DNA, the CDR3 is TGTGCCAGCAGCAGTAGGGGGGACAGGGCTCCACTCATGAACACTGAAGCTTTCTTT. This sequence encodes CASSSRGDRAPLMNTEAFF. The variable domain in full, with the rest retrieved from reference TRBV9 and TRBJ1-1, is DSGVTQTPKHLITATGQRVTLRCSPRSGDLSVYWYQQSLDQGLQFLIQYYNGEERAKGNILERFSAQQFPDLHSELNLSSLELGDSALYFCASSSRGDRAPLMNTEAFFGQGTRLTVV.

The V call is TRBV6-5, the J call TRBJ1-1; TRBD1 agrees at 8 bases. Looked up from germline, CDR1 is MNHEY and CDR2 is SVGAGI. V lost 6 bases to trimming and J lost 6 bases; unmatched junction nucleotides: 6. This CDR3 is built from 13 residues. The CDR3 here is CASRRDRGAEAFF. CDR3 DNA: TGTGCCAGCAGGCGTGACAGGGGCGCTGAAGCTTTCTTT.